The 28 T cell receptor beta chains below come from one sample, sequenced in a study of T cells in Graves' hyperthyroidism and ophthalmopathy. TCR beta CDR3 regions were amplified from RNA. First-round RT-PCR of the TCR CDR3 relied on the HTBI primer set. TCRdb reprocessed the multiplex PCR reads via MiXCR and lists one record per CDR3 protein. The sample gives around 760,000 distinct CDR3 sequences, approximately 36% of which show up once; more than 25% is in the top ten. Sequencing used blood. Every receptor here comes from a woman aged 40-49 years with Graves' hyperthyroidism.

The V and J genes are TRBV16 and TRBJ2-2, with D tentatively TRBD1 or TRBD2 (5 bases each). Trimming removed 0 bases at V and 6 bases at J, with 8 bases between. Germline CDR1 reads KGHSY; CDR2 reads FQNENV. CDR3 length: 14 residues. CDR3 in amino acids: CASSQSRGAGELFF. The DNA of the CDR3 is TGTGCCAGCAGCCAATCTCGAGGGGCCGGGGAGCTGTTTTTT.

The sample holds one count of this clonotype. The CDR3 bases are TGCAGTGCTAGGGGGGAACAAGAGACCCAGTACTTC. Amino acids: CSARGEQETQYF. This sequence joins TRBV20-1 and TRBJ2-5; D could derive from TRBD1 or TRBD2 (5 bases each). V lost 3 bases to trimming and J lost 2 bases, with 7 bases between them. The germline CDR1 and CDR2 sequences are DFQATT and SNEGSKA (reference sequence). This CDR3 is built from 12 residues.

The chain joins TRBV10-3 to TRBJ2-5, with D possibly matching TRBD1 (6 bases). Germline V gene sequence: CDR1 ENHRY, CDR2 SYGVKD. The CDR3 runs to 16 residues. Trimming left V 5 bases short and J 4 bases short, with 20 bases between. The CDR3 region has the DNA TGTGCCATCAGTCAACGACAGGCTACTAGGCCAGAGACCCAGTACTTC. It codes for CAISQRQATRPETQYF.

This clonotype came up once. The J gene is TRBJ2-3, the V gene TRBV7-2, with D unresolved. This CDR3 is 15 amino acids long. The germline V gene encodes CDR1 SGHTA and CDR2 FQGNSA. V dropped 2 bases and J dropped 0 bases, with 9 bases sitting between them. The DNA for the CDR3 is TGTGCCAGCAGCTTAAGATCTGGGAGCACAGATACGCAGTATTTT. Protein: CASSLRSGSTDTQYF.

At least ten counts were recorded for this clonotype. The chain employs TRBV6-1 and TRBJ1-2, with 8 bases identical to TRBD1. The CDR3 is 14 residues long. Germline-derived CDR1 and CDR2 are MNHNS and SASEGT. V shed 1 base, J shed 4 bases, and the junction held 2 bases outside the gene matches. The DNA of the CDR3 is TGTGCCAGCAGTGAAGGACAGGGGCTCTATGGCTACACCTTC. This gives the protein CASSEGQGLYGYTF.

This clonotype was detected a few times. The V call is TRBV25-1, the J call TRBJ1-1; TRBD1 matches 7 bases. With V trimmed by 6 bases and J by 1 base, 5 bases remained unmatched. Germline-derived CDR1 and CDR2 are MGHDK and SYGVNS. The CDR3 contains 14 residues. Written as DNA, the CDR3 is TGTGCCAGCAGGCCGGGACAGCCGAACACTGAAGCTTTCTTT. Protein sequence: CASRPGQPNTEAFF.

This clonotype showed up many times. The gene calls are TRBV7-6 and TRBJ2-7, with D tentatively TRBD1 (5 bases). Trimming cost V 5 bases and J 6 bases, with 14 bases left between them. The germline gives CDR1 SGHVS, CDR2 FNYEAQ. There are 13 residues in the CDR3. The chain's CDR3 is CASSPAWGREQYF. Here the CDR3 DNA reads TGTGCCAGCAGCCCTGCGTGGGGCCGCGAGCAGTACTTC.

Ten or more counts support this clonotype. The chain joins TRBV10-3 to TRBJ1-2; TRBD1 matches 8 bases. The CDR3 contains 17 residues. Germline V gives CDR1 ENHRY, CDR2 SYGVKD. The V segment lost 7 bases and the J segment 0 bases; nucleotides outside the gene matches: 13. CDR3 DNA: TGTGCCATCATCCCCGGCCTGGGACAGGAGACTAACTATGGCTACACCTTC. Its translation is CAIIPGLGQETNYGYTF.

A few counts support this clonotype. The J gene is TRBJ2-3, the V gene TRBV7-8; the match to TRBD2 covers 13 bases. Unmatched junction bases numbered 6, after V lost 5 bases and J lost 4 bases. CDR3 size: 16 residues. Germline lookup yields CDR1 SGHVS and CDR2 FQNEAQ. CDR3 sequence: CASSIRTSGSADTQYF. Here the CDR3 DNA reads TGTGCCAGCAGCATCCGGACTAGCGGGAGCGCAGATACGCAGTATTTT.

A note on this clonotype: A read error may explain this, as a much larger clone is one base away. The CDR3 carries no conserved terminal phenylalanine or tryptophan, so it likely arises from a read error. The genes are TRBV7-2 and TRBJ2-5, with a tentative D call TRBD2 (5 bases). Germline V gene data show CDR1 as SGHTA and CDR2 as FQGNSA. Between the trimmed V and J ends, which lost 5 bases and 2 bases, there was a span of 12 bases. The CDR3 sequence is 14 residues long. The CDR3 nucleotides read TGTGCCAGCAGCCATAGCGAGACTCAAGAGACCCAGTACGTC. Its translation is CASSHSETQETQYV.

There are a few counts of this clonotype. V and J are TRBV5-1 and TRBJ2-7, with 8 bases aligning to TRBD1. This CDR3 is 15 amino acids long. Germline loops: CDR1 SGHRS, CDR2 YFSETQ. V lost 3 bases, J lost 3 bases, and 8 bases stayed unmatched. CDR3 coding DNA: TGCGCCAGCAGCTCCGCGGGACAGGTCGGCTACGAGCAGTACTTC. Translated: CASSSAGQVGYEQYF.

In this sample, this clonotype turned up a few times. V usage is TRBV19 and J usage is TRBJ1-1; D not resolved. Trimming stripped 2 bases from V and 0 bases from J, with 7 bases between. The CDR3 is 14 amino acids. CDR1 and CDR2 from the germline V gene are LNHDA and SQIVND (reference sequence). The CDR3 loop reads CASSIKMLNTEAFF. The CDR3 DNA follows: TGTGCCAGTAGTATAAAGATGCTGAACACTGAAGCTTTCTTT.

The chain uses TRBV5-1 and TRBJ2-3; D not resolved. The J call may not be correct, given that the DNA end is closer to TRBJ2-5. Germline V CDR1 and CDR2: SGHRS, YFSETQ. This CDR3 has 11 amino acids. CDR3 nucleotide sequence: TGCGCCAGCAGCTTGGAGGATACCCAGTACTTC. This gives the protein CASSLEDTQYF.

The V and J genes are TRBV4-3 and TRBJ2-2; TRBD1 agrees at 8 bases. The length of the CDR3 is 18 residues. V was clipped by 3 bases and J by 0 bases; unmatched bases: 9. Germline V gives CDR1 LGHNA, CDR2 YSLEER. In DNA, the CDR3 is TGCGCCAGCAGCCAGGAGGGGACAGGACGGACGAACACCGGGGAGCTGTTTTTT. Its protein product is CASSQEGTGRTNTGELFF.

This clonotype came up a few times. V gene TRBV19 combines with J gene TRBJ1-2; TRBD1 might be the D (5 bases). Between the trimmed V and J ends, which lost 3 bases and 4 bases, there was a span of 27 bases. This CDR3 is 19 amino acids long. Germline-derived CDR1 and CDR2 are LNHDA and SQIVND (reference sequence). CDR3 DNA sequence: TGTGCCAGTAGTATCCGGCAGGGTTCATCCCCGAAGAAGCTCTATGGCTACACCTTC. Translation gives CASSIRQGSSPKKLYGYTF. The full variable domain, rest sourced from reference TRBV19 and TRBJ1-2, is DGGITQSPKYLFRKEGQNVTLSCEQNLNHDAMYWYRQDPGQGLRLIYYSQIVNDFQKGDIAEGYSVSREKKESFPLTVTSAQKNPTAFYLCASSIRQGSSPKKLYGYTFGSGTRLTVV.

This clonotype was detected ten times or more. The chain is built from TRBV10-3 and TRBJ1-6; possible D gene TRBD1, 5 bases. Germline V gene lookup returns CDR1 ENHRY and CDR2 SYGVKD. V gave up 8 bases and J gave up 0 bases, with 11 bases separating them. The CDR3 contains 15 residues. The CDR3 reads CAIGGGSSYNSPLHF. The CDR3 DNA reads as TGTGCCATCGGTGGGGGGAGCTCCTATAATTCACCCCTCCACTTT.

This clonotype was seen a handful of times. This chain links TRBV12-3 or TRBV12-4 with TRBJ1-1, with a possible D match to TRBD1 (6 bases). This CDR3 is 16 amino acids long. Deletions cut 2 bases from V and 0 bases from J, with 13 bases between. For the CDR3, the DNA is TGTGCCAGCAGTTTAAGGGGGGGGCGGGTGAACACTGAAGCTTTCTTT. It encodes CASSLRGGRVNTEAFF.

This clonotype was found many times. The rearrangement joins TRBV20-1 to TRBJ2-5; a weak D match, TRBD1 (6 bases). Germline V gene sequence: CDR1 DFQATT, CDR2 SNEGSKA (reference sequence). The CDR3 has 12 amino acids. The germline V and J ends were trimmed by 3 bases and 5 bases, with 10 bases remaining between them. CDR3 nucleotide sequence: TGCAGTGCTAGGGGGGCTGTCGAGACCCAGTACTTC. Protein sequence: CSARGAVETQYF.

A note on this clonotype: This may arise from a read error, as a much more abundant clone is one base away. Without the conserved terminal phenylalanine or tryptophan, this CDR3 likely stems from a read error. The chain combines TRBV25-1 with TRBJ2-5; 8 bases map to TRBD1. The germline V gene encodes CDR1 MGHDK and CDR2 SYGVNS. The V gene end was trimmed by 6 bases and the J gene end by 2 bases; junction bases not matched to a gene: 11. The CDR3 length is 16 residues. The CDR3 loop reads CASSPTGQALQETQYS. For the CDR3, the DNA is TGTGCCAGCAGCCCAACGGGACAGGCCCTACAAGAGACCCAGTACTCC.

V is TRBV5-5 and J is TRBJ2-7; TRBD1 agrees at 8 bases. Germline assignment: CDR1 SGHKS and CDR2 YYEKEE (reference sequence). V was clipped by 4 bases and J by 7 bases; unmatched bases: 10. This CDR3 spans 14 amino acids. In DNA form, the CDR3 reads TGTGCCAGCAGCCAAGGTCAGGGGGCGCGGGAGCAGTACTTC. Its protein product is CASSQGQGAREQYF.

This clonotype was detected a few times. The rearrangement joins TRBV20-1 to TRBJ2-7; 7 bases are a match to TRBD1. CDR1 is DFQATT, CDR2 SNEGSKA, per germline (reference sequence). This CDR3 is built from 13 residues. The CDR3 DNA is TGCAGCCCCCCTGGGACAGTCGAGGACGAGCAGTACTTC. This gives the protein CSPPGTVEDEQYF.

Many counts were recorded for this clonotype. The chain uses TRBV4-1 and TRBJ2-7, with D tentatively TRBD1 (5 bases). V was clipped by 3 bases and J by 3 bases, with 12 bases between them. The CDR3 loop spans 14 amino acids. Germline CDR1 and CDR2: MGHRA and YSYEKL. In nucleotides, the CDR3 is TGCGCCAGCAGCCATCAGTCCCAGGGCTACGAGCAGTACTTC. As protein: CASSHQSQGYEQYF.

The V gene is TRBV12-3 or TRBV12-4, the J gene TRBJ1-1, with 7 bases identical to TRBD1. With 4 bases clipped from V and 6 bases from J, the junction kept 8 bases outside the gene matches. This CDR3 spans 14 amino acids. CDR3 in amino acids: CASSSTDREAEAFF. DNA for the CDR3: TGTGCCAGCAGTTCAACCGACAGGGAGGCTGAAGCTTTCTTT.

This clonotype was picked up a small number of times. The V gene is TRBV3-1, the J gene TRBJ1-1, with 9 bases lining up with TRBD1. Germline trimming cut 1 base from V and 13 bases from J; bases unmatched to any gene: 1. CDR3 size: 11 residues. Germline CDR1 is LGHDT and CDR2 is YNNKEL (reference sequence). The CDR3 DNA follows: TGTGCCAGCAGCCAAGGGGACAGGGTTTTCTTT. It specifies CASSQGDRVFF. The variable domain in full, completed from reference TRBV3-1 and TRBJ1-1, reads DTAVSQTPKYLVTQMGNDKSIKCEQNLGHDTMYWYKQDSKKFLKIMFSYNNKELIINETVPNRFSPKSPDKAHLNLHINSLELGDSAVYFCASSQGDRVFFGQGTRLTVV.

This clonotype was counted only a few times. The V and J genes are TRBV19 and TRBJ1-1, with D unresolved. Germline V CDR1 and CDR2: LNHDA, SQIVND (reference sequence). V gave up 6 bases and J gave up 3 bases, with 11 bases separating them. The length of the CDR3 is 13 residues. The CDR3 loop is CASRTYDYTEAFF. The CDR3 region has the DNA TGTGCCAGTAGGACATATGACTACACTGAAGCTTTCTTT.

V gene TRBV4-3 combines with J gene TRBJ1-5; no definite D call. V lost 5 bases, J lost 4 bases, and 21 bases lay in between. This CDR3 has 17 residues. Germline CDR1 LGHNA, CDR2 YSLEER. CDR3 nucleotide sequence: TGCGCCAGCAGCTCCAGCGGGCTAAGCGGGGATAATCAGCCCCAGCATTTT. The encoded protein is CASSSSGLSGDNQPQHF.

This clonotype came up a few times. V gene TRBV11-3 combines with J gene TRBJ2-5; D is undetermined. V lost 2 bases and J 4 bases, leaving 5 bases between the germline ends. Germline V gene data show CDR1 as SGHNT and CDR2 as YENEEA. This CDR3 has 12 amino acids. CDR3 amino acids: CASSLPVETQYF. The CDR3 DNA reads as TGTGCCAGCAGCTTACCCGTAGAGACCCAGTACTTC.

Remarks on this clonotype: A much larger clone lies a single base off, so this may be a read error. This chain uses TRBV10-3 with TRBJ1-2; D uncertain. Trimming shortened V by 3 bases and J by 5 bases, and 7 bases separated the two germline ends. Germline CDR1 reads ENHRY; CDR2 reads SYGVKD. The CDR3 has 12 amino acids. The CDR3 bases are TGTGCCATCAGTGATCCGGGTTATGGCTACACCTTC. Translation: CAISDPGYGYTF.